This note documents a single TCR beta chain sequence. These data originate in a study of T cell changes during pregnancy in multiple sclerosis. Only in-frame clones appear in the TCRdb table, and some are missing; sequencing was by immunoSEQ multiplex PCR. The sample comprises fewer than 40,000 clones, about 90% of which are singletons, and around an eighth rests with the top ten. The CDR3 runs to 14 residues. The ends lost 3 bases at V and 0 bases at J; junction bases unmatched: 1. From germline, CDR1 is MNHEY and CDR2 SMNVEV (reference sequence). Source: CD8+ T cells from peripheral blood mononuclear cells, taken after pregnancy. The genes are TRBV27 and TRBJ1-2; 7 bases fit TRBD1. The receptor's source is a female donor with multiple sclerosis, enrolled in a pregnancy study. The chain's CDR3 is CASSLDRSNYGYTF. In nucleotides, the CDR3 is TGTGCCAGCAGTTTGGACAGGTCTAACTATGGCTACACCTTC.